This entry features one T cell receptor (beta chain) sequence. The data were obtained in a study of early T cells in non-severe SARS-CoV-2 infection. Study-level information: Bulk RNA isolated from unsorted whole blood underwent sequencing; chains were not paired.

Each cDNA molecule carried a unique molecular identifier. TCRdb used MiXCR to reprocess the 5' RACE reads, holding one entry per CDR3 protein. This table has tens of thousands of distinct CDR3 sequences, roughly 7% appearing once. The sequence derives from an adult who was a healthcare worker with PCR-confirmed SARS-CoV-2 infection or an uninfected control (not recorded which). The sequenced sample consisted of whole blood.

DNA of the CDR3: TGTGCCAGCAGCTTGCGGACAACCGCCCTCAATGAGCAGTTCTTC. Its protein is CASSLRTTALNEQFF. The J gene is TRBJ2-1, the V gene TRBV7-2; D may be TRBD1 (5 bases). The germline CDR1 and CDR2 sequences are SGHTA and FQGNSA. The CDR3 is 15 amino acids. The V gene lost 3 bases and the J gene lost 6 bases, with 15 bases spanning the gap.